The 14 T cell receptor beta chains below come from one sample, sequenced in a study of blood T cell repertoires in COVID-19. Only in-frame clones appear in the TCRdb table, and some are missing; sequencing was by immunoSEQ multiplex PCR. This table has approximately 150,000 clones, more than 75% appearing once. Sample: peripheral blood. These receptors all stem from a man in his forties with acute or convalescent COVID-19.

V usage is TRBV10-2 and J usage is TRBJ2-7; 7 bases are shared with TRBD2. Per germline, CDR1 WSHSY and CDR2 SAAADI. With V trimmed by 7 bases and J by 5 bases, 14 bases remained unmatched. The CDR3 has 15 amino acids. CDR3 protein: CASTTKLAVGDEQYF. CDR3 coding DNA: TGCGCCAGCACTACCAAGCTAGCGGTGGGGGACGAGCAGTACTTC.

The rearrangement uses TRBV7-3 and TRBJ1-1; D perhaps matches TRBD1 (5 bases). The germline CDR1 and CDR2 sequences are SGHTA and FQGTGA. The V gene lost 2 bases and the J gene lost 0 bases, with 13 bases spanning the gap. There are 16 residues in the CDR3. The CDR3 DNA sequence: TGTGCCAGCAGCTTAGGCGGGACGGTGTTGAACACTGAAGCTTTCTTT. Its translation: CASSLGGTVLNTEAFF.

The chain is built from TRBV4-2 and TRBJ2-5; the match to TRBD2 covers 10 bases. Per the germline V gene, CDR1 is LGHNA and CDR2 is YNFKEQ. The length of the CDR3 is 15 residues. Losses at the gene ends were 1 base for V and 3 bases for J; bases not matched to a gene: 2. The CDR3 sequence: CASSQASGGKETQYF. For the CDR3, the DNA is TGTGCCAGCAGCCAAGCTAGCGGGGGAAAAGAGACCCAGTACTTC.

The V call is TRBV29-1, the J call TRBJ2-7; D not resolved. The CDR3 spans 14 residues. Germline assignment: CDR1 SQVTM and CDR2 ANQGSEA. The ends were cut back, 0 bases at V and 4 bases at J, with 13 bases in the middle. The CDR3 sequence: CSVEERSGGYEQYF. CDR3 DNA: TGCAGCGTTGAAGAAAGGTCGGGTGGGTACGAGCAGTACTTC.

J is TRBJ1-2 and V is TRBV3-1 (or the pseudogene TRBV3-2), with 8 positions matching TRBD1. The germline gives CDR1 LGHDT, CDR2 YNNKEL (reference sequence). This CDR3 comprises 14 residues. The junction had 1 base not matched to a gene; V was cut back by 1 base and J by 3 bases. The chain's CDR3 is CASSQAGQDYGYTF. The CDR3 region has the DNA TGTGCCAGCAGCCAAGCGGGACAGGACTATGGCTACACCTTC.

The chain combines TRBV18 with TRBJ2-7, with 10 bases aligning to TRBD1. The ends lost 6 bases at V and 2 bases at J; junction bases unmatched: 16. This CDR3 has 18 amino acids. The germline gives CDR1 KGHSH, CDR2 LQKENI. The CDR3 region is CASSRTSGQGKNTYEQYF. The CDR3 nucleotides read TGTGCCAGCTCGCGAACCTCGGGACAGGGGAAGAACACCTACGAGCAGTACTTC.

This chain links TRBV6-5 with TRBJ2-7; a possible D gene is TRBD2 (5 bases). V lost 6 bases and J lost 7, with 19 bases in between. Germline V lookup: CDR1 MNHEY, CDR2 SVGAGI. This CDR3 comprises 14 residues. The CDR3 loop reads CASSPREKGWEQYF. CDR3 coding DNA: TGTGCCAGCAGCCCAAGGGAGAAGGGATGGGAGCAGTACTTC.

V and J are TRBV19 and TRBJ1-2; 12 positions agree with TRBD1. Germline-derived CDR1 and CDR2 are LNHDA and SQIVND (reference sequence). The CDR3 spans 17 residues. V was pared by 5 bases and J by 1 base, with 8 bases of the junction left unmatched. CDR3 nucleotides: TGTGCCAGTAGTGCCGGGACAGGGGGCGGAAGTAACTATGGCTACACCTTC. Its translation: CASSAGTGGGSNYGYTF. Drawing the rest from reference TRBV19 and TRBJ1-2, the complete variable domain is DGGITQSPKYLFRKEGQNVTLSCEQNLNHDAMYWYRQDPGQGLRLIYYSQIVNDFQKGDIAEGYSVSREKKESFPLTVTSAQKNPTAFYLCASSAGTGGGSNYGYTFGSGTRLTVV.

This clone came up many times. This sequence joins TRBV6-4 and TRBJ2-1; 11 positions match TRBD2. The V and J ends lost 0 bases and 6 bases, in that order; junction bases with no gene match: 1. Per germline, CDR1 MRHNA and CDR2 SNTAGT. The CDR3 consists of 15 residues. The CDR3 sequence is CASSDSSGGANEQFF. The CDR3 DNA is TGTGCCAGCAGTGACTCTAGCGGGGGGGCCAATGAGCAGTTCTTC.

The chain is built from TRBV11-2 and TRBJ2-3; 7 bases map to TRBD2. The CDR3 covers 16 residues. V shed 3 bases and J 2 bases; nucleotides not matched to a gene: 8. The germline CDR1 and CDR2 sequences are SGHAT and FQNNGV. The CDR3 spells CASSLDGGGLTDTQYF. The DNA of the CDR3 is TGTGCCAGCAGCTTGGACGGCGGGGGACTCACAGATACGCAGTATTTT.

The gene calls are TRBV28 and TRBJ1-1; D gene uncertain. V lost 1 base and J lost 7, with 10 bases in between. Germline V CDR1 and CDR2: MDHEN, SYDVKM. The CDR3 spans 13 residues. The CDR3 DNA is TGTGCCAGCAGTTTATCGACGACACTTGAAGCTTTCTTT. It specifies CASSLSTTLEAFF. Looking up the rest from reference TRBV28 and TRBJ1-1 gives the full variable domain: DVKVTQSSRYLVKRTGEKVFLECVQDMDHENMFWYRQDPGLGLRLIYFSYDVKMKEKGDIPEGYSVSREKKERFSLILESASTNQTSMYLCASSLSTTLEAFFGQGTRLTVV.

V and J are TRBV10-3 and TRBJ1-5, with D maybe TRBD1 (5 bases). Trimming left V 3 bases short and J 4 bases short, with 10 bases between. Germline-derived CDR1 and CDR2 are ENHRY and SYGVKD. The CDR3 contains 14 residues. DNA of the CDR3: TGTGCCATCAGTGATTTCAGGGCGAATCAGCCCCAGCATTTT. Translated: CAISDFRANQPQHF.

V and J are TRBV28 and TRBJ2-1, with 7 bases fitting TRBD2. The CDR3 sequence is 16 residues long. Germline assignment: CDR1 MDHEN and CDR2 SYDVKM. V was pared by 6 bases and J by 3 bases, with 11 bases of the junction left unmatched. DNA for the CDR3: TGTGCCAGCAGCCCAGGGACTATAGATAACTACAATGAGCAGTTCTTC. Protein: CASSPGTIDNYNEQFF. Supplemented by reference TRBV28 and TRBJ2-1, the full variable domain reads DVKVTQSSRYLVKRTGEKVFLECVQDMDHENMFWYRQDPGLGLRLIYFSYDVKMKEKGDIPEGYSVSREKKERFSLILESASTNQTSMYLCASSPGTIDNYNEQFFGPGTRLTVL.

This clone has just a few counts. The chain carries TRBV2 and TRBJ1-2, with 9 bases aligning to TRBD1. Germline V gene data show CDR1 as SNHLY and CDR2 as FYNNEI. The J segment lost 8 bases and the V segment lost 2 bases, leaving 6 bases of the junction unmatched. The CDR3 consists of 14 residues. CDR3 DNA: TGTGCCAGCAGTGAAAGGACAGGGGCGGTGGGCTACACCTTC. Its protein is CASSERTGAVGYTF.